This TCR beta chain was sequenced in a study of cytotoxic CD8 clonotypes in ibrutinib-treated CLL. This CDR3 region has 16 residues. Germline lookup yields CDR1 LGHNA and CDR2 YNFKEQ. The junction had 4 bases not matched to a gene; V was cut back by 1 base and J by 4 bases. Sequencing was performed with immunoSEQ multiplex PCR; in TCRdb, only in-frame clones are kept and a portion is missing. In the table there are 97,000 or so clones, roughly 80% of which are singletons. This clone occurred once. Its antigen is unknown. Findings of the study overall: T-cell clonality at baseline went above that of age-matched healthy donors and rose and fell with circulating CD8+ T-cell counts.

The chain joins TRBV4-2 to TRBJ2-3, with 11 bases that match TRBD2. The specimen was PBMCs, collected after 12 months of ibrutinib treatment. The receptor was isolated from a human donor with chronic lymphocytic leukemia. CDR3 sequence: CASSQVAGGTSDTQYF. The CDR3, as DNA: TGTGCCAGCAGCCAAGTAGCGGGGGGGACCTCAGATACGCAGTATTTT.